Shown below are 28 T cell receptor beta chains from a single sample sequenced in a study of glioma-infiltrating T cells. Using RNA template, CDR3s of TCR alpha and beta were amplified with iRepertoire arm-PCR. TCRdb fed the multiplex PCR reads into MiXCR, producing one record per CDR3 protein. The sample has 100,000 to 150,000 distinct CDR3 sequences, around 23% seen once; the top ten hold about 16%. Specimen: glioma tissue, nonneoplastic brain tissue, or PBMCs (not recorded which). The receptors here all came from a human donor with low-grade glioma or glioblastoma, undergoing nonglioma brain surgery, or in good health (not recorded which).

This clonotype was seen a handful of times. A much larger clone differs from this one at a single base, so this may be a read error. The CDR3 protein is CGARVQEEKPPYEQYF. The DNA for the CDR3 is TGCGGTGCTAGAGTTCAAGAGGAGAAACCACCCTACGAGCAGTACTTC. The V call is TRBV20-1, the J call TRBJ2-7; D gene uncertain. Germline V CDR1 and CDR2: DFQATT, SNEGSKA (reference sequence). This CDR3 region has 16 residues.

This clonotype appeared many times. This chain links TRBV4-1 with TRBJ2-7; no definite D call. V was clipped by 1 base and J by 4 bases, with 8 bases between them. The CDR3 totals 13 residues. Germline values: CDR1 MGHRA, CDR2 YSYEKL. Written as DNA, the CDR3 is TGCGCCAGCAGCCAAGTGCCGGATTACGAGCAGTACTTC. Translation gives CASSQVPDYEQYF.

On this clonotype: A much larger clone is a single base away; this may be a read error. The CDR3 region is CASSIGPRASYGSTF. Written as DNA, the CDR3 is TGTGCCAGTAGTATAGGTCCCCGGGCAAGCTATGGCTCCACCTTC. V gene TRBV19 combines with J gene TRBJ1-2, with D uncertain. This CDR3 region has 15 residues. The germline V gene encodes CDR1 LNHDA and CDR2 SQIVND (reference sequence).

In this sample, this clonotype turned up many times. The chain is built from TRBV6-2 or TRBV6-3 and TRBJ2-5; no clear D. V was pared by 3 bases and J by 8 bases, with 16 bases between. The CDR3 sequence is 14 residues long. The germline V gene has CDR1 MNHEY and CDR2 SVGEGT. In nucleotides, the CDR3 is TGTGCCAGCAGTTATTTAGCTGGTTTAGGAACCCAGTACTTC. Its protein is CASSYLAGLGTQYF.

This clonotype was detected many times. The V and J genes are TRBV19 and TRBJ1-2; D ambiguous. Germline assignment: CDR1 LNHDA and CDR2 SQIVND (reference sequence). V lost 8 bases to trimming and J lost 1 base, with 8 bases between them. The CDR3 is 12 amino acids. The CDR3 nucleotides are TGTGCCAGTGAGACGGGTAACTATGGCTACACCTTC. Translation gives CASETGNYGYTF.

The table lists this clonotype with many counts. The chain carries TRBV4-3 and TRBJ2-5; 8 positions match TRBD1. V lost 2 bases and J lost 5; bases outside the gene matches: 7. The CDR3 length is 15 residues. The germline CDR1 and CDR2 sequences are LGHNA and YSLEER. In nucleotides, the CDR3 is TGCGCCAGCAGCCAAAGGGACAGGTCGGTCGAGACCCAGTACTTC. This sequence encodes CASSQRDRSVETQYF.

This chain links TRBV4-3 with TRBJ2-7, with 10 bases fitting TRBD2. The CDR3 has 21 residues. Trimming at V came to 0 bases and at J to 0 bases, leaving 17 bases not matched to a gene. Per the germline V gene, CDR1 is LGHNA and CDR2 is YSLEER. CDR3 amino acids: CASSQDQALAGVDGASYEQYF. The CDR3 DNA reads TGCGCCAGCAGCCAAGATCAGGCCCTAGCGGGAGTTGATGGGGCCTCCTACGAGCAGTACTTC.

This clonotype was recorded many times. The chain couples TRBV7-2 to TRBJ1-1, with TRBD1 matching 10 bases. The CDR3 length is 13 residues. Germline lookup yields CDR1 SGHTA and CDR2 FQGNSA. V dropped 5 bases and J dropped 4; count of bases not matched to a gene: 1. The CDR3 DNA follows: TGTGCCAGCAGCCGACAGGGGGCCACTGAAGCTTTCTTT. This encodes CASSRQGATEAFF.

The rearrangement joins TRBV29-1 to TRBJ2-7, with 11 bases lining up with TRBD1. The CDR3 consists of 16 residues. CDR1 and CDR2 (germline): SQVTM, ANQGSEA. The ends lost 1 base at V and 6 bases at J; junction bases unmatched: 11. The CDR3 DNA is TGCAGCGTTGAAGCTCGGCGGGGGACAGGGGGGCGCGAGCAGTACTTC. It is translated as CSVEARRGTGGREQYF.

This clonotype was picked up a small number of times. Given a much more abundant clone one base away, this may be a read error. CDR3 sequence reads: CASSYATSGGDTYEQYF. DNA for the CDR3: TGTGCCAGCAGTTACGCGACTAGCGGGGGAGATACCTACGAGCAGTACTTC. The rearrangement joins TRBV6-2 or TRBV6-3 to TRBJ2-7; 12 nucleotides line up with TRBD2. This CDR3 is built from 17 residues. Germline CDR1 MNHEY, CDR2 SVGEGT. With V trimmed by 2 bases and J by 2 bases, 7 bases remained unmatched.

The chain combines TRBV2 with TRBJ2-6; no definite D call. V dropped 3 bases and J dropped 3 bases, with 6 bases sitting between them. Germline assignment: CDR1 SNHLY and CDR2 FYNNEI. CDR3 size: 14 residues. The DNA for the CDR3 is TGTGCCAGCAGTGAGAGAGTTGGGGCCAACGTCCTGACTTTC. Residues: CASSERVGANVLTF.

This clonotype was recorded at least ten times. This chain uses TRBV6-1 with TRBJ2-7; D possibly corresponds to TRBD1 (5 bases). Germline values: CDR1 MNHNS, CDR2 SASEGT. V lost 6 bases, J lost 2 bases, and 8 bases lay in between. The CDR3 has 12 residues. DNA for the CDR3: TGTGCCAGCAGGGCGGACACCTACGAGCAGTACTTC. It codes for CASRADTYEQYF.

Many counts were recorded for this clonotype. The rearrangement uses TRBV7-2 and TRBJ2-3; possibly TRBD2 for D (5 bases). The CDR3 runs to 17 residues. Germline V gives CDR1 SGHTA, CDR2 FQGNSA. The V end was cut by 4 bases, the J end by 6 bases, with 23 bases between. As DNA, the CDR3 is TGTGCCAGCAGCTATGGCCCTGGCGGGCCGGGTCGGGATACGCAGTATTTT. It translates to CASSYGPGGPGRDTQYF.

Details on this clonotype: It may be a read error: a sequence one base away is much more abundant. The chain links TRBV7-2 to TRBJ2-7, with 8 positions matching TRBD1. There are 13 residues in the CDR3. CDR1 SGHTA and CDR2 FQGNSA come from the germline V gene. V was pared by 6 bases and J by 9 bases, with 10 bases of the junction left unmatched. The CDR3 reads CASRAGGTPGQYF. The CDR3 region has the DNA TGTGCCAGCAGAGCAGGGGGCACCCCGGGGCAGTACTTC.

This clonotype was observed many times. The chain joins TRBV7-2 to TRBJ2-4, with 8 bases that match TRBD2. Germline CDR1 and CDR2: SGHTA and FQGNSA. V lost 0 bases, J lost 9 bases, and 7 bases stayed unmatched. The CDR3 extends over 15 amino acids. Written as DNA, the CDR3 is TGTGCCAGCAGCTTAGCGCGTCTAGCGGGCAGCATTCAGTACTTC. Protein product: CASSLARLAGSIQYF. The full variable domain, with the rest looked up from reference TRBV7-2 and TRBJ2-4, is GAGVSQSPSNKVTEKGKDVELRCDPISGHTALYWYRQSLGQGLEFLIYFQGNSAPDKSGLPSDRFSAERTGGSVSTLTIQRTQQEDSAVYLCASSLARLAGSIQYFGAGTRLSVL.

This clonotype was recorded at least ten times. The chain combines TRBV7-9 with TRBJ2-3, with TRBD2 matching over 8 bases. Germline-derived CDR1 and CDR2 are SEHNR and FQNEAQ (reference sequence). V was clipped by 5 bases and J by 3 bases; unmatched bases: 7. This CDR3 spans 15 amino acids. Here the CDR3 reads CASSRAGDGTDTQYF. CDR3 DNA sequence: TGTGCCAGCAGCCGAGCGGGAGACGGGACAGATACGCAGTATTTT.

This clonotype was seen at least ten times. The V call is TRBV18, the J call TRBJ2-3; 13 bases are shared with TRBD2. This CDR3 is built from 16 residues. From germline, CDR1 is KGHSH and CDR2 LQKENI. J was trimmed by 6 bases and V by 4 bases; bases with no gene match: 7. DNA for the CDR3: TGTGCCAGCTCACTCGGACTAGCGGGGGATTTTGATACGCAGTATTTT. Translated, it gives CASSLGLAGDFDTQYF.

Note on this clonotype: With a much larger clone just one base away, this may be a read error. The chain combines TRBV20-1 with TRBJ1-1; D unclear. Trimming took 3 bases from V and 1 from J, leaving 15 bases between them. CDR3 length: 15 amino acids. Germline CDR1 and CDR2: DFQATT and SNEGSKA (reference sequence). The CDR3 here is CSASFAGSQNTEAFF. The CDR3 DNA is TGCAGTGCTAGCTTCGCCGGCAGCCAGAACACTGAAGCTTTCTTT.

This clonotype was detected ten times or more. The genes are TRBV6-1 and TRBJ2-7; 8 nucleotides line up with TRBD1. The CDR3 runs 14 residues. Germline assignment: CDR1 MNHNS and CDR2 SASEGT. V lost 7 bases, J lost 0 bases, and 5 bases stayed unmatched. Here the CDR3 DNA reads TGTGCCAGCACCCAGGGGGCAAACTCCTACGAGCAGTACTTC. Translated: CASTQGANSYEQYF.

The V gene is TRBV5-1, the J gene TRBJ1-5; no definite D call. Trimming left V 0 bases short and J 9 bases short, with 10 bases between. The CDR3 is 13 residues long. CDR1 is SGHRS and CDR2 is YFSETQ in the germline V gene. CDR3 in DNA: TGCGCCAGCAGCTTGGTAGAGCAAGGGCCCCAGCATTTT. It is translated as CASSLVEQGPQHF. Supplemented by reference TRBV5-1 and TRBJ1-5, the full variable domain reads KAGVTQTPRYLIKTRGQQVTLSCSPISGHRSVSWYQQTPGQGLQFLFEYFSETQRNKGNFPGRFSGRQFSNSRSEMNVSTLELGDSALYLCASSLVEQGPQHFGDGTRLSIL.

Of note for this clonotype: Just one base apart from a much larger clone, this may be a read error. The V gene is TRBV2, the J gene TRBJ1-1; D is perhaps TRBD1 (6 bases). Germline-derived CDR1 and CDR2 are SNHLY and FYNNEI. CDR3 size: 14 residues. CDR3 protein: CASRERFRDTEALF. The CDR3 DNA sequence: TGTGCCAGCAGGGAGAGATTTCGGGACACTGAAGCTCTCTTT.

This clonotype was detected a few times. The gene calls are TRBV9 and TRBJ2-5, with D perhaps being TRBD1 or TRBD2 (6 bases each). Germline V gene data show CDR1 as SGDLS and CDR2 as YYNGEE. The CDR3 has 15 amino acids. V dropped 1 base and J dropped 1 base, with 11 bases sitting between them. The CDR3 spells CASSVWGAIQETQYF. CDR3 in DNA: TGTGCCAGCAGCGTATGGGGGGCTATCCAAGAGACCCAGTACTTC.

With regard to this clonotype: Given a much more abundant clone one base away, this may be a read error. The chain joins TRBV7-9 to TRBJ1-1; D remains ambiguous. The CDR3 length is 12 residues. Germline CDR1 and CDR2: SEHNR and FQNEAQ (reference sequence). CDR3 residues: CARSLVNTEAFF. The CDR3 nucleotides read TGTGCCAGAAGCTTAGTAAACACTGAAGCTTTCTTT.

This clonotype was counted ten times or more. For the CDR3, the DNA is TGTGCCAGCAGTTACTGGGGAAGAGACCTCCACAATGAGCAGTTCTTC. It translates to CASSYWGRDLHNEQFF. The chain carries TRBV6-2 or TRBV6-3 and TRBJ2-1; D call uncertain. Germline CDR1 MNHEY, CDR2 SVGEGT. V was trimmed by 1 base and J by 5 bases, leaving 15 bases between them. The CDR3 is 16 amino acids.

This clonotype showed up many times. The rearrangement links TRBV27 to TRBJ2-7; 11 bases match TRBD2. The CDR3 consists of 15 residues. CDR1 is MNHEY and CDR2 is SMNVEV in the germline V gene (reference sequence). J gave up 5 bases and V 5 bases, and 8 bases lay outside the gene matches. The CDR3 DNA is TGTGCCAGCAGTCTACTAGCGGGAGTGAAGAACGAGCAGTACTTC. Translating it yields CASSLLAGVKNEQYF.

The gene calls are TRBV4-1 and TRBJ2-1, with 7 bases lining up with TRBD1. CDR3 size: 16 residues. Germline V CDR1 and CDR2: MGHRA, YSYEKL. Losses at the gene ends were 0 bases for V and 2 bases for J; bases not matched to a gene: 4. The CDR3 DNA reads TGCGCCAGCAGCCAAGAACAGGGGTCGGCCTACAATGAGCAGTTCTTC. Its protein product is CASSQEQGSAYNEQFF.

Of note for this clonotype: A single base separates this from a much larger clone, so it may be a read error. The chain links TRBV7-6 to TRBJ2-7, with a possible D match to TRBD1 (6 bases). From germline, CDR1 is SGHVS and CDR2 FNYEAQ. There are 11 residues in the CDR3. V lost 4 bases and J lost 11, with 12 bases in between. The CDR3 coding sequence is TGTGCCAGCAGCTCCTACGGACAGAAGTACTTC. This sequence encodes CASSSYGQKYF.

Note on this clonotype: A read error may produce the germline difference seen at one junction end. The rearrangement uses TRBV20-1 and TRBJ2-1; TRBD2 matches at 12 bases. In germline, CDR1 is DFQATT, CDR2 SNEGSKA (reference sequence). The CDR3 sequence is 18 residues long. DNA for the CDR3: TGCAGTGCCAGAGATAGCGAGGCTAGCGGGAGGGGGTACAATGAGCAGTTCTTC. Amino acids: CSARDSEASGRGYNEQFF.